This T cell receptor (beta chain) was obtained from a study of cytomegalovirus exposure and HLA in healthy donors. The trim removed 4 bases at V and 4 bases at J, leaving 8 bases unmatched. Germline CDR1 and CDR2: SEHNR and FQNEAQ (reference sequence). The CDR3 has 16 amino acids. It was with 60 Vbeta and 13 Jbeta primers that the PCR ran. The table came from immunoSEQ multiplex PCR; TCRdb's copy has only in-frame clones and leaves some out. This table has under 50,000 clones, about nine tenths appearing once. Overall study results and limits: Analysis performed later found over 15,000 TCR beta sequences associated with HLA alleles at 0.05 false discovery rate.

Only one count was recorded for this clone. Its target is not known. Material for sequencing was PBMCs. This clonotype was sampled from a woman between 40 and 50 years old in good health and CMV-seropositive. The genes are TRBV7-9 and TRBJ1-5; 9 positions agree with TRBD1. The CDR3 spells CASSSGQGRVNQPQHF. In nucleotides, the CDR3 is TGTGCCAGCAGCTCGGGACAGGGAAGGGTAAATCAGCCCCAGCATTTT. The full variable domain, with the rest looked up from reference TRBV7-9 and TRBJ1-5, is DTGVSQNPRHKITKRGQNVTFRCDPISEHNRLYWYRQTLGQGPEFLTYFQNEAQLEKSRLLSDRFSAERPKGSFSTLEIQRTEQGDSAMYLCASSSGQGRVNQPQHFGDGTRLSIL.